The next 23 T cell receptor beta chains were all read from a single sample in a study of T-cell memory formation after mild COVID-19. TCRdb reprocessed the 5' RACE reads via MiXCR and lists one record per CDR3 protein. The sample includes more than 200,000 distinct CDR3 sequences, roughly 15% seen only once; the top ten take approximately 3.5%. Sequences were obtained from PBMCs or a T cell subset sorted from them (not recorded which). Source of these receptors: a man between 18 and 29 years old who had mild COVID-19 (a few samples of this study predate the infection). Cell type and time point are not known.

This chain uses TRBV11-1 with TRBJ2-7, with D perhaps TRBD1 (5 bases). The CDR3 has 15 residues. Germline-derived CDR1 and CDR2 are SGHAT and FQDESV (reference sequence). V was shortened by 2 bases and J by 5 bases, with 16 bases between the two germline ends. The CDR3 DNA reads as TGTGCCAGCAGCTTATCAGCAGGGCGCCTCCACGAGCAGTACTTC. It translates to CASSLSAGRLHEQYF.

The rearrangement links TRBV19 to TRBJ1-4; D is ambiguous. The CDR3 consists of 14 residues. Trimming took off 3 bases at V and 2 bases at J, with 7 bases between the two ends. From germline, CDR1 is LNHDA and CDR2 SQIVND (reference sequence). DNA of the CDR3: TGTGCCAGTAGTATGAGGGCGACTAATGAAAAACTGTTTTTT. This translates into CASSMRATNEKLFF.

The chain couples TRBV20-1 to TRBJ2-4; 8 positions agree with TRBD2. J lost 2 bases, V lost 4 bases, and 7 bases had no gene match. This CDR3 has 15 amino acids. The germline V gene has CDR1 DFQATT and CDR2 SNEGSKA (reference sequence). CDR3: CSATYPGGPKNIQYF. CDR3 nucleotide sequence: TGCAGTGCTACTTATCCGGGAGGGCCCAAAAACATTCAGTACTTC.

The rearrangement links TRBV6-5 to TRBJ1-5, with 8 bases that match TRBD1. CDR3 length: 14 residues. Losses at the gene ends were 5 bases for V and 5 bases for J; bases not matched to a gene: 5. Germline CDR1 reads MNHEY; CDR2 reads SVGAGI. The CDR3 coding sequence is TGTGCCAGCAGTCGAAGGACAGGGCATCAGCCCCAGCATTTT. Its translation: CASSRRTGHQPQHF.

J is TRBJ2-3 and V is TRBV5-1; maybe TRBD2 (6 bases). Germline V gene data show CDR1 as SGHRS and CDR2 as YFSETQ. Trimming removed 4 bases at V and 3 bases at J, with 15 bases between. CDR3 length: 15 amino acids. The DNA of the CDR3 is TGCGCCAGCAGCCTTTCTAGACTAGTGACAGATACGCAGTATTTT. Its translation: CASSLSRLVTDTQYF.

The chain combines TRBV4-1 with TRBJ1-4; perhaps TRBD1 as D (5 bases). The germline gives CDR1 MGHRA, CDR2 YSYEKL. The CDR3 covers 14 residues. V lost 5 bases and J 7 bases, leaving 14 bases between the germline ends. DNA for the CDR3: TGCGCCAGCAGCGCCGACGGGACTCGTGAAAAACTGTTTTTT. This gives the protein CASSADGTREKLFF.

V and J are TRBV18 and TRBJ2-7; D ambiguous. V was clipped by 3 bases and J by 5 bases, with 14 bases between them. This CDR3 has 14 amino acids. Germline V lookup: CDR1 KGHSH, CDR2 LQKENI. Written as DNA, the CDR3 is TGTGCCAGCTCACCGGGCATCATAAGGAACGAGCAGTACTTC. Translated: CASSPGIIRNEQYF.

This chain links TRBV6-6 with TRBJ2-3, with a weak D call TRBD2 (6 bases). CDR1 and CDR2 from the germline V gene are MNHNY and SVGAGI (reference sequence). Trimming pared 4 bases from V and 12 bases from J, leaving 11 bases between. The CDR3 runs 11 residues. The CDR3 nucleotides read TGTGCCAGCAGTTTACCCGGGAGCCAGTATTTT. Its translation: CASSLPGSQYF.

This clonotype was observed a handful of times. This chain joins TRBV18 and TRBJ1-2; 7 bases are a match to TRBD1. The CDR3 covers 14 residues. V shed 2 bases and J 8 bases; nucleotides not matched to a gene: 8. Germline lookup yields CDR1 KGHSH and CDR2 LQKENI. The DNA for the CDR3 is TGTGCCAGCTCACCAGTACGGGACAGATGGGGCTACACCTTC. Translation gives CASSPVRDRWGYTF.

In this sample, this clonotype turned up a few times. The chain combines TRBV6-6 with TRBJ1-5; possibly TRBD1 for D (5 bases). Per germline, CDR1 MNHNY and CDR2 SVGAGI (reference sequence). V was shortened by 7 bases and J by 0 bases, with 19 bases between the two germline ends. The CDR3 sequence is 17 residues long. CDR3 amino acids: CASTMRAGWGSNQPQHF. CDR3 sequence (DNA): TGTGCCAGCACCATGAGGGCAGGGTGGGGTAGCAATCAGCCCCAGCATTTT.

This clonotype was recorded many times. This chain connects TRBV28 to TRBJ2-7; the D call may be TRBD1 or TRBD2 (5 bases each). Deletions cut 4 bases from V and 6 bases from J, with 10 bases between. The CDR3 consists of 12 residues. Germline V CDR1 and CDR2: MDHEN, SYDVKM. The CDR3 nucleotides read TGTGCCAGCAGTTCCGGGGCCCGCGAGCAGTACGTC. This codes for CASSSGAREQYV.

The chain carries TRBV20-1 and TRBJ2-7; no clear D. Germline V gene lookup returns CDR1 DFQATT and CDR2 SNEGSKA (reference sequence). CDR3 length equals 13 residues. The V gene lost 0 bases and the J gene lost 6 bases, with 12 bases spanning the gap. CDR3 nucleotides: TGCAGTGCTAGAGAACATAAGACGGGCGAGCAGTACTTC. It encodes CSAREHKTGEQYF.

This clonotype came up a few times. The CDR3 here is CASRFRGGLTDTQYF. The DNA of the CDR3 is TGTGCCAGCAGATTCCGGGGGGGCCTCACAGATACGCAGTATTTT. The chain is built from TRBV6-5 and TRBJ2-3, with TRBD2 matching over 8 bases. V trimming: 6 bases; J trimming: 2 bases; junction bases outside the gene matches: 7. Germline CDR1 reads MNHEY; CDR2 reads SVGAGI. CDR3 size: 15 residues.

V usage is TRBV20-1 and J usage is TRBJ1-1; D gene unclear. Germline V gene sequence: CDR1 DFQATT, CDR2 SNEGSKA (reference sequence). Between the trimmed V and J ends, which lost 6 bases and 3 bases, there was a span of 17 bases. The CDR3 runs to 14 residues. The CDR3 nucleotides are TGCAGTGCAGTCGCTAGGCAGTTCGACACTGAAGCTTTCTTT. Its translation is CSAVARQFDTEAFF.

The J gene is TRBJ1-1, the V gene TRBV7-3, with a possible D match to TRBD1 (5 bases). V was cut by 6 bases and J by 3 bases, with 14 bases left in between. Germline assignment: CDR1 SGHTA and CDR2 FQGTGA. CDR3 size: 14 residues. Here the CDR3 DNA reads TGTGCCAGCAGTCTCGGGGGTGTGTACACTGAAGCTTTCTTT. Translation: CASSLGGVYTEAFF.

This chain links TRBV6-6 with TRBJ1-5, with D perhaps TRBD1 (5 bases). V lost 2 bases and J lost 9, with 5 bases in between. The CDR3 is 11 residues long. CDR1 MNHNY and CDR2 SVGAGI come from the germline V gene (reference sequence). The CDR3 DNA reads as TGTGCCAGCAGTTACGGGGGGCCCCAGCATTTT. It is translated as CASSYGGPQHF.

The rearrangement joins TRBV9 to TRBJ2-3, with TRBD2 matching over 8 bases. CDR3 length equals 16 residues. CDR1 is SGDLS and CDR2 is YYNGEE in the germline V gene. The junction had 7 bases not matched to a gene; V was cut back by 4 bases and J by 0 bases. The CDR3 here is CASSPHGGASTDTQYF. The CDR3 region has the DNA TGTGCCAGCAGCCCCCACGGGGGGGCTAGCACAGATACGCAGTATTTT.

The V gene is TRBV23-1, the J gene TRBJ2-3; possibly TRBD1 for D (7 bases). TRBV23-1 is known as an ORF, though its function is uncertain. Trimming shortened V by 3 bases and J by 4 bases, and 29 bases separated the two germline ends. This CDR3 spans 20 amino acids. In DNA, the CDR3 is TGCGCCAGCAGTCATAAAGGGGCCCGCCGGGCAGGGGGACTTGCAGATACGCAGTATTTT. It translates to CASSHKGARRAGGLADTQYF.

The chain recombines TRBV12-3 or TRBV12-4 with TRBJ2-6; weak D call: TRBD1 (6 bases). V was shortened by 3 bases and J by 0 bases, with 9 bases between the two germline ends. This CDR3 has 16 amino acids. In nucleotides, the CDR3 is TGTGCCAGCAGTTTTAGGGGGTCCTCTGGGGCCAACGTCCTGACTTTC. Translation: CASSFRGSSGANVLTF.

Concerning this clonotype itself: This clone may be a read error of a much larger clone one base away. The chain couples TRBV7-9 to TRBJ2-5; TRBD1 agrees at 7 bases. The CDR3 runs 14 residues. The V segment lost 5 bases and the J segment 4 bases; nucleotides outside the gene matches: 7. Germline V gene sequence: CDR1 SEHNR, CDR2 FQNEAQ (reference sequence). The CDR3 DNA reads TGTGCCAGCAGCCCTGACAGGGTCCCAGAGACCCAGTACTTC. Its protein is CASSPDRVPETQYF. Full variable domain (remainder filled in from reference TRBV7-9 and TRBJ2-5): DTGVSQNPRHKITKRGQNVTFRCDPISEHNRLYWYRQTLGQGPEFLTYFQNEAQLEKSRLLSDRFSAERPKGSFSTLEIQRTEQGDSAMYLCASSPDRVPETQYFGPGTRLLVL.

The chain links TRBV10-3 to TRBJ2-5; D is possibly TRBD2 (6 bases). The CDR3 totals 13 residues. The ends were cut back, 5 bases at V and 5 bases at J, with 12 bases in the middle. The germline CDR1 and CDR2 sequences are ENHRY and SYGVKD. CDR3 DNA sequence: TGTGCCATCAGTAGTGGCGGGGAGGAGACCCAGTACTTC. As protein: CAISSGGEETQYF.

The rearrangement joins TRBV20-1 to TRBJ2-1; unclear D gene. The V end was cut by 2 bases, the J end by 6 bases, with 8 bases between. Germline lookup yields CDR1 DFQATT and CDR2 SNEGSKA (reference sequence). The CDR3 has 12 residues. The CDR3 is CSARTYFNEQFF. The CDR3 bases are TGCAGTGCTAGAACATATTTCAATGAGCAGTTCTTC.

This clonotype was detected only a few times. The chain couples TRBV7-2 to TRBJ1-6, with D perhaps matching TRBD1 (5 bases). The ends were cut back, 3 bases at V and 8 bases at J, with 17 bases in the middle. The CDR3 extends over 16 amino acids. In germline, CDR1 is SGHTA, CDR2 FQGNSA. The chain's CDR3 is CASSLTLRGTDSPLHF. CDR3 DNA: TGTGCCAGCAGCTTGACCCTCCGCGGGACGGATTCACCCCTCCACTTT.